The sequence of this T cell receptor beta chain was determined in a study of shared clonotypes between healthy human individuals. Genomic DNA belonging to each subset was distributed in equal measure over several immunoSEQ plates. Sequenced by immunoSEQ multiplex PCR; TCRdb stores in-frame clones only, minus some. In the table there are about half a million clones, around 80% of which are singletons. Germline V gene lookup returns CDR1 SGHNT and CDR2 YENEEA. The CDR3 is 13 amino acids. V was clipped by 4 bases and J by 4 bases, with 8 bases between them. What was sequenced was PBMCs. This receptor was obtained from a woman aged 40 to 50 in good health. Some clones in this sample may be carry-over from other donors' samples. V is TRBV11-3 and J is TRBJ1-3; D not certain. The CDR3 loop reads CASSSARGNTIYF. The CDR3, as DNA: TGTGCCAGCAGCTCCGCCCGAGGAAACACCATATATTTT.